This TCR beta chain was identified during a study of blood T cell repertoires in COVID-19. The overall study: Collection of acute and convalescent COVID-19 samples took place in the United States, Italy and Spain. Nucleic acid was either cDNA or gDNA, and it came from T cells, B-cell-depleted T cells, or PBMCs.

In the original workflow: Amplification with reference gene primers provided the estimates of nucleated cell counts. Produced via immunoSEQ multiplex PCR; TCRdb's table is partial and in-frame only. The V and J calls and clone size were taken over from that table, and D and trimming were inferred from the DNA. The data show roughly 54,000 clones, roughly nine tenths seen once. V lost 4 bases and J lost 6, with 18 bases in between. There are 16 residues in the CDR3. Germline loops: CDR1 LGHDT, CDR2 YNNKEL (reference sequence). The chain recombines TRBV3-1 (or the pseudogene TRBV3-2) with TRBJ2-2, with D perhaps TRBD2 (5 bases). The receptor comes from a woman aged 60-75 years with active or convalescent COVID-19. The specimen sequenced was peripheral blood. This CDR3 is CASSPVRALGSGELFF. As DNA, the CDR3 is TGTGCCAGCAGCCCCGTGAGGGCCTTAGGGTCCGGGGAGCTGTTTTTT.